The clone carrying this TCR beta chain was observed once. Its antigen is currently unknown. This entry comes from a study of cytomegalovirus exposure and HLA in healthy donors. The CDR3 is made up of 16 amino acids. Germline V gene sequence: CDR1 LNHNV, CDR2 YYDKDF (reference sequence). V was pared by 0 bases and J by 2 bases, with 13 bases between. Primers for the PCR totalled 60 Vbeta and 13 Jbeta. Assay used: immunoSEQ multiplex PCR; TCRdb lists only in-frame clones, some missing. This table holds roughly 140,000 clones, 72% found once. Study results and caveats: The study designated 150 to 200 TCR beta chains cytomegalovirus-associated. The study found most TCR sequences rare, yet found some public TCRs in many donors.

Sample: PBMCs. The chain recombines TRBV15 with TRBJ2-5, with D possibly being TRBD2 (6 bases). The sequence was collected from a man aged 35 to 55 in good health and CMV-seronegative. CDR3 residues: CATSRDVRGGQETQYF. The CDR3 bases are TGTGCCACCAGCAGAGATGTAAGAGGAGGGCAAGAGACCCAGTACTTC.